One T cell receptor (beta chain) is described in this entry. Antigen unknown. CDR1 SGHTA and CDR2 FQGTGA come from the germline V gene. There are 16 residues in the CDR3. Between the trimmed V and J ends, which lost 5 bases and 1 base, there was a span of 15 bases. The sample comes from a study of blood T cells in healthy people across ages. Study results and limitations: Strong correlation was found linking TCR beta diversity to naive T cell percentage. There were more naive CD4+ cells and higher diversity in long-lived donors than in aged donors.

Primers used in a second PCR of roughly 7 to 12 cycles were a sample-barcoded 5' primer and a J-beta primer mix. TCRdb re-analysed the 5' RACE reads in MiXCR, keeping a single row per CDR3 protein. The table has about 780,000 distinct CDR3 sequences, approximately 24% seen once. Each donor was a healthy Caucasian individual from Russia, aged about 6 to 95. Isolated per sample were at least 6 million PBMCs. The same sample was also used in a study of T cells of mothers and their children.

The genes are TRBV7-3 and TRBJ2-1; D is uncertain. This TCR was recovered from a boy younger than 18 in good health. Sequencing was carried out using blood. In DNA form, the CDR3 reads TGTGCCAGCAGCATAAGTGGACGGACGTCCTACAATGAGCAGTTCTTC. Protein product: CASSISGRTSYNEQFF.